The T cell receptor beta chain under discussion was sequenced for a study of blood T cell repertoires in COVID-19. Study-level information: Nucleic acid was either cDNA or gDNA, and it came from T cells, B-cell-depleted T cells, or PBMCs.

Per germline, CDR1 SGHRS and CDR2 YFSETQ. This CDR3 is 15 amino acids long. V was pared by 2 bases and J by 4 bases, with 4 bases of the junction left unmatched. In the source study's methods: Reference gene primer amplification gave estimated nucleated cell counts. Measured with immunoSEQ multiplex PCR; TCRdb has only the in-frame clones, and not every one. V and J calls and clone size come straight from that table; D and trimming were deduced from the DNA. The data contain fewer than 150,000 clones, around 81% of them seen just once; the ten biggest clones take up around 8%. The specimen sequenced was peripheral blood. The chain couples TRBV5-1 to TRBJ1-4; 8 nucleotides line up with TRBD1. The TCR originated in a human donor in a cohort sampled during active COVID-19. In DNA form, the CDR3 reads TGCGCCAGCAGCTTAGGGGACAGGCTTAATGAAAAACTGTTTTTT. Translated, it gives CASSLGDRLNEKLFF.